This TCR beta chain was recovered during a study of blood T cell repertoires in COVID-19 (dated by TCRdb to 2020 to 2021). About the full investigation: Collaborator samples came from the United States, Italy and Spain and covered acute and convalescent phases of COVID-19. The prospective study material was composed of cDNA or gDNA derived from T cells, B-cell-depleted T cells, or PBMCs. Deeply sampled blood TCRbeta repertoires from subjects exposed to, actively infected with, or recovered from COVID-19 were included in the dataset. The repertoires were made available in a free public database intended to serve as a resource for research on the immune response to SARS-CoV-2. Samples were obtained from the ongoing ImmuneRACE study (first 160 participants) and from 1,000 to 1,500 subjects provided by 6 global collaborators. Nearly every sample came with metadata listing a de-identified subject ID, COVID-19 status, age in years and sex. Where HLA class I and class II types were available, the types were taken from metadata supplied by the sample provider, not from assay-based typing. Study-wide findings and limitations: Clinical and demographic metadata were provided uncurated, with the amount varying by source and participant.

V and J are truncated by 0 bases and 5 bases respectively, leaving an intervening sequence of 13 bases. Its CDR3 holds 15 amino acids, cysteine through phenylalanine. Just CDR3 DNA is preserved here, 45 bases in frame from base 1. Reading the germline V gene (reference sequence) gives CDR1 LNHNV and CDR2 YYDKDF. TCRbeta CDR3 regions were amplified from genomic DNA by means of the immunoSEQ Assay, a bias-controlled multiplex PCR. The source study handled its data this way. The number of nucleated cells in each sample was estimated from the amplification of reference gene primers within the assay. To quantify the absolute abundance of each unique TCRbeta CDR3 rearrangement, sequence reads were collapsed and filtered. Productive Simpson clonality was computed per sample as the square root of Simpson's diversity index over productive rearrangements. TCRdb provides this immuneACCESS table in a form limited to in-frame rearrangements. Some clones are lacking; in checked studies, under half of them reflect an unresolved V gene, and why the rest are absent is not known. V, J and clone size are those of that table, while D and trimming were read from the DNA. Across this sample there are tens of thousands of clones, with more than 70% seen only once. Of the sample, about 25% falls within the top ten clones.

Of note for this clone: Its antigen is not yet known. Qualities for individual bases were not recorded, and no much larger clone is one base off.

Whole blood was collected in K2EDTA tubes by collaborating institutions according to the institutions' own protocols. For TCRbeta analysis, collaborators shipped samples as frozen whole blood, isolated PBMCs, or DNA extracted from either of those sample types. Sequenced sample: peripheral blood. The sequence was collected from a human donor in a cohort sampled during active COVID-19. The rearrangement joined TRBV15 to TRBJ1-1; a tentative D match to TRBD1 spans 5 bases. The CDR3 here reads CATSRDWEGRTEAFF. The DNA is as follows: TGTGCCACCAGCAGAGATTGGGAGGGGAGAACTGAAGCTTTCTTT. The reference TRBV15 and TRBJ1-1 proteins fill in what lies around the CDR3, so the full variable domain reads DAMVIQNPRYQVTQFGKPVTLSCSQTLNHNVMYWYQQKSSQAPKLLFHYYDKDFNNEADTPDNFQSRRPNTSFCFLDIRSPGLGDTAMYLCATSRDWEGRTEAFFGQGTRLTVV.